The T cell receptor beta chain described here comes from a study of blood T cell repertoires in COVID-19. In the study overall: The origin of the acute and convalescent COVID-19 samples was the United States, Italy and Spain. T cells, B-cell-depleted T cells, or PBMCs provided the cDNA or gDNA that served as material.

Trimming cost V 2 bases and J 2 bases, with 12 bases left between them. Germline V gives CDR1 MNHNS, CDR2 SASEGT. This CDR3 region has 16 residues. As originally analysed: From reference gene primer amplification, estimates of nucleated cell counts were derived. The protocol was immunoSEQ multiplex PCR, while the TCRdb copy is restricted to in-frame clones and leaves out a portion. Clonal size and the V and J genes are those of that table, whereas D and trimming came from the DNA. The sample carries 100,000 to 150,000 clones, roughly 82% recorded once. The specimen sequenced was peripheral blood. The chain combines TRBV6-1 with TRBJ2-2, with D possibly matching TRBD1 (6 bases). The receptor was isolated from a human donor in a cohort sampled during active COVID-19. The CDR3 is CASSEWGGTNTGELFF. CDR3 coding DNA: TGTGCCAGCAGTGAATGGGGTGGGACAAACACCGGGGAGCTGTTTTTT.